This section outlines one TCR beta chain sequence together with its context. The CDR3 contains 14 residues. The V gene's germline CDR1 is SGHRS and CDR2 YFSETQ. V gave up 2 bases and J gave up 5 bases; unmatched junction bases: 4. Extraction of PBMCs used under 13 ml of fresh peripheral blood. From RNA transcripts, TCR beta CDR3 regions were amplified. First-round RT-PCR with HTBI primers amplified the TCR CDR3 region. TCRdb re-derived calls from the multiplex PCR reads in MiXCR, one entry per CDR3 protein. Counted here are roughly 740,000 distinct CDR3 sequences, roughly 15% occurring once; the ten biggest clones make up around 7.7%. This sample is drawn from a study of T cells in Graves' hyperthyroidism and ophthalmopathy.

This TCR came from a man younger than 35 with Graves' hyperthyroidism. Sequenced sample: blood. V usage is TRBV5-1 and J usage is TRBJ2-1, with 7 nucleotides matching TRBD2. The CDR3 region is CASSFAGLNNEQFF. The CDR3 region has the DNA TGCGCCAGCAGCTTCGCGGGACTAAACAATGAGCAGTTCTTC.